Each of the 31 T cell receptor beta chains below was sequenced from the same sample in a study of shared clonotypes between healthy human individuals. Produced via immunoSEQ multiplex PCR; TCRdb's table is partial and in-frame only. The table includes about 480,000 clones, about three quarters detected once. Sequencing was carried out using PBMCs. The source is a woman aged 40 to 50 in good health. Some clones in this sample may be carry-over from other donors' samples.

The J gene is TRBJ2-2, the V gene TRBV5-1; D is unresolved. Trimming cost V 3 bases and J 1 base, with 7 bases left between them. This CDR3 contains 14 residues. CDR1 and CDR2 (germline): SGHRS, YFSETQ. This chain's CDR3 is CASSWQGNTGELFF. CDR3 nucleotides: TGCGCCAGCAGCTGGCAAGGGAACACCGGGGAGCTGTTTTTT. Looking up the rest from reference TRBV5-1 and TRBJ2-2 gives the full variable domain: KAGVTQTPRYLIKTRGQQVTLSCSPISGHRSVSWYQQTPGQGLQFLFEYFSETQRNKGNFPGRFSGRQFSNSRSEMNVSTLELGDSALYLCASSWQGNTGELFFGEGSRLTVL.

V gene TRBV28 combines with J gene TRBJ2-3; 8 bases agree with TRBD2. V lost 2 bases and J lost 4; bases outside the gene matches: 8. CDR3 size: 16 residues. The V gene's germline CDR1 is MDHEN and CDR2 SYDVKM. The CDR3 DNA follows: TGTGCCAGCAGTTTAGTACCCAGCGGGAGCGCAGATACGCAGTATTTT. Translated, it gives CASSLVPSGSADTQYF.

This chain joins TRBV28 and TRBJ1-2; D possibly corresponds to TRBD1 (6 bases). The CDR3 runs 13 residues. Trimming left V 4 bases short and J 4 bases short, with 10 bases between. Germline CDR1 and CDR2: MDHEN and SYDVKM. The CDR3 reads CASSYRDTYGYTF. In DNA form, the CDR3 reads TGTGCCAGCAGTTACAGGGATACCTATGGCTACACCTTC.

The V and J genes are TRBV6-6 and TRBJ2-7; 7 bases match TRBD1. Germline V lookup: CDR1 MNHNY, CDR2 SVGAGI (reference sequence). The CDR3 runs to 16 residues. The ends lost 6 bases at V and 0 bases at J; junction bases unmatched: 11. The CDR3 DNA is TGTGCCAGCAGCGCTGGACAGGCTAAAACCTCCTACGAGCAGTACTTC. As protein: CASSAGQAKTSYEQYF.

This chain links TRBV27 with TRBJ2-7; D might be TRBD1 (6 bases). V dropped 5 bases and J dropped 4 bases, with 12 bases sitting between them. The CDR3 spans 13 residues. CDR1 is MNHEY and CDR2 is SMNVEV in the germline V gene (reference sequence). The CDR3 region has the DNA TGTGCCAGCAGTCCGACAGGACCGTACGAGCAGTACTTC. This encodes CASSPTGPYEQYF.

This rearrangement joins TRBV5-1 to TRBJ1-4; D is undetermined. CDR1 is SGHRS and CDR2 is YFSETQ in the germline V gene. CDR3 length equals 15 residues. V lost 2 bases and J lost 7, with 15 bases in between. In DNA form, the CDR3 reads TGCGCCAGCAGCTTCGGAGGTGATCCCGTTGAAAAACTGTTTTTT. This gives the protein CASSFGGDPVEKLFF.

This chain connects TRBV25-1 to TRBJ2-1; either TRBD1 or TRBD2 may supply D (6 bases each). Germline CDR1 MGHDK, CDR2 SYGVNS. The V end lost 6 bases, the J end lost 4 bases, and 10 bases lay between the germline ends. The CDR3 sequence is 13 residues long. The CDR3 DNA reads TGTGCCAGCAGACGAGGGGGGTACAATGAGCAGTTCTTC. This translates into CASRRGGYNEQFF.

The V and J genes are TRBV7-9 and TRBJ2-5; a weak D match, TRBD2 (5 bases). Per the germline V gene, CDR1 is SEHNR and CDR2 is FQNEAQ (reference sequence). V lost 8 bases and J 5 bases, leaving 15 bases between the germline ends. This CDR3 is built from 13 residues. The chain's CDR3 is CASRASGLETQYF. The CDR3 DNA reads TGTGCCAGCCGGGCCTCGGGGTTGGAGACCCAGTACTTC.

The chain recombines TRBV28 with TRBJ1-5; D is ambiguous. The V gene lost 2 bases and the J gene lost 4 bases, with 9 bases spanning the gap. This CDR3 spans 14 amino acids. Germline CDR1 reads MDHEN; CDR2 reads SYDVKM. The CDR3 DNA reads TGTGCCAGCAGTTTAATAGGGAGAAATCAGCCCCAGCATTTT. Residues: CASSLIGRNQPQHF. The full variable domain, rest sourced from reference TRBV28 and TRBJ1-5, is DVKVTQSSRYLVKRTGEKVFLECVQDMDHENMFWYRQDPGLGLRLIYFSYDVKMKEKGDIPEGYSVSREKKERFSLILESASTNQTSMYLCASSLIGRNQPQHFGDGTRLSIL.

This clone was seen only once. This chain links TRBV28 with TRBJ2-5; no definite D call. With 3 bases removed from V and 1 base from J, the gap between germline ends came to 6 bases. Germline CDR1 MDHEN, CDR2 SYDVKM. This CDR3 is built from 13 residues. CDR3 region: CASSFRSQETQYF. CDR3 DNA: TGTGCCAGCAGTTTCCGCAGCCAAGAGACCCAGTACTTC.

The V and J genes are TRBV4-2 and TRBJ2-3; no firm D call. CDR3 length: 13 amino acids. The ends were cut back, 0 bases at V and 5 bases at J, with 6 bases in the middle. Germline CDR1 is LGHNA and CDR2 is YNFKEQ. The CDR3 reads CASSQDTVDTQYF. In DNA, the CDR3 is TGTGCCAGCAGCCAAGATACCGTAGATACGCAGTATTTT.

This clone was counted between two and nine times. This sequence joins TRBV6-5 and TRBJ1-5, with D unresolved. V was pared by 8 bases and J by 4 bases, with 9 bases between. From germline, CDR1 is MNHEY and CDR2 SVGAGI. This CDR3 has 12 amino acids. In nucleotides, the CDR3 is TGTGCCAGCCATGGTGGGAATCAGCCCCAGCATTTT. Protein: CASHGGNQPQHF.

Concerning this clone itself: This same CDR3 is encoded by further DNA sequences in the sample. This chain's CDR3 is CASSLAGGRETQYF. The CDR3 DNA reads TGCGCCAGCAGCTTGGCAGGGGGCAGGGAGACCCAGTACTTC. V usage is TRBV5-1 and J usage is TRBJ2-5, with 8 bases identical to TRBD1. The CDR3 covers 14 residues. The V gene end was trimmed by 0 bases and the J gene end by 5 bases; junction bases not matched to a gene: 3. The germline CDR1 and CDR2 sequences are SGHRS and YFSETQ. The whole variable domain, filled in from reference TRBV5-1 and TRBJ2-5, reads KAGVTQTPRYLIKTRGQQVTLSCSPISGHRSVSWYQQTPGQGLQFLFEYFSETQRNKGNFPGRFSGRQFSNSRSEMNVSTLELGDSALYLCASSLAGGRETQYFGPGTRLLVL.

The CDR3 spells CASSPNQREYEQFF. The CDR3 region has the DNA TGCGCCAGCAGCCCTAATCAGCGGGAGTATGAGCAGTTCTTC. The genes are TRBV5-1 and TRBJ2-1; 8 nucleotides agree with TRBD2. CDR1 is SGHRS and CDR2 is YFSETQ in the germline V gene. The V segment lost 4 bases and the J segment 8 bases; nucleotides outside the gene matches: 8. This CDR3 contains 14 residues.

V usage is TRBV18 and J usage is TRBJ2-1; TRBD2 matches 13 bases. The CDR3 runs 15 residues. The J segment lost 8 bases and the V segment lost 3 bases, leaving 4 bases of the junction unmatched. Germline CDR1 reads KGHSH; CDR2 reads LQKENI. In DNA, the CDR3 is TGTGCCAGCTCACCGGGACTAGCGGGAAATCATGAGCAGTTCTTC. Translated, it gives CASSPGLAGNHEQFF.

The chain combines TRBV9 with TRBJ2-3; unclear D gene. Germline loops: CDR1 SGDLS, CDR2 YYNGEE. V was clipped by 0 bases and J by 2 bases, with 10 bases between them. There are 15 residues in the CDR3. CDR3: CASSVGVGPTDTQYF. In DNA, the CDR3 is TGTGCCAGCAGCGTAGGTGTCGGGCCCACAGATACGCAGTATTTT.

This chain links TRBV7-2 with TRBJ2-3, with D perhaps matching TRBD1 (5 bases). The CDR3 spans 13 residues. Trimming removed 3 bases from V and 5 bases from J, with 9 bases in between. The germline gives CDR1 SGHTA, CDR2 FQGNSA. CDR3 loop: CASSFAGLDTQYF. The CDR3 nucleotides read TGTGCCAGCAGCTTCGCAGGGCTAGATACGCAGTATTTT. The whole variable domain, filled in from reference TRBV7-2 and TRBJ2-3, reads GAGVSQSPSNKVTEKGKDVELRCDPISGHTALYWYRQSLGQGLEFLIYFQGNSAPDKSGLPSDRFSAERTGGSVSTLTIQRTQQEDSAVYLCASSFAGLDTQYFGPGTRLTVL.

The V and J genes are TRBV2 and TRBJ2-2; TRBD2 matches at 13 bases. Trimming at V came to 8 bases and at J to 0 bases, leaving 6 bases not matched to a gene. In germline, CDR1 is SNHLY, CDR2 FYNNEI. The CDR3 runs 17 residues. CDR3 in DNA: TGTGCCAGCGGTTGGACTAGCGGGAGAGCGAACACCGGGGAGCTGTTTTTT. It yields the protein CASGWTSGRANTGELFF.

CDR3 nucleotides: TGTGCCAGCAGCACCCCTCTAGCGTTGGCAGATACGCAGTATTTT. Translated: CASSTPLALADTQYF. This sequence joins TRBV7-9 and TRBJ2-3, with a weak D call TRBD2 (6 bases). The V and J ends lost 5 bases and 4 bases respectively, with 16 bases between them. CDR1 SEHNR and CDR2 FQNEAQ come from the germline V gene (reference sequence). The CDR3 is 15 residues long.

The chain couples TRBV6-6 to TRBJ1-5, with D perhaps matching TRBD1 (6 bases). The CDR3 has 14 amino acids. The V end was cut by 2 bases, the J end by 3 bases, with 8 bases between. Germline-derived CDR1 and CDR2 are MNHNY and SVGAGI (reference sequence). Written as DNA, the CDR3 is TGTGCCAGCAGTTACAACAGGGACAATCAGCCCCAGCATTTT. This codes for CASSYNRDNQPQHF.

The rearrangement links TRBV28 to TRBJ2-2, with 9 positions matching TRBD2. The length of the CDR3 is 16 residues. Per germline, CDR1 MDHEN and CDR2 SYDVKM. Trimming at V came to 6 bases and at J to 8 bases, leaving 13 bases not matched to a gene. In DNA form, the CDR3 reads TGTGCCAGCAGCCATGGGGACAGCGGGAGGAGGGGGGAGCTGTTTTTT. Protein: CASSHGDSGRRGELFF.

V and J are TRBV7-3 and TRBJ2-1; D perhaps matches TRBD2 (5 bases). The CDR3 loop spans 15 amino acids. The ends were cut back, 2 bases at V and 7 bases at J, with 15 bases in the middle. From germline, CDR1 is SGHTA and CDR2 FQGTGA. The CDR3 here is CASSLSASNENEQFF. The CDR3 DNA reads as TGTGCCAGCAGCTTATCAGCTAGCAATGAGAATGAGCAGTTCTTC.

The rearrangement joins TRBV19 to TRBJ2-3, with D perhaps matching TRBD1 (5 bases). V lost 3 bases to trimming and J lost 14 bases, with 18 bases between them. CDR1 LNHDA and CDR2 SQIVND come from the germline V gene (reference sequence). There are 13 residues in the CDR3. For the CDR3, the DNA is TGTGCCAGTAGTATTCGGTCGCTAGGGGTACGGTATTTT. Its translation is CASSIRSLGVRYF.

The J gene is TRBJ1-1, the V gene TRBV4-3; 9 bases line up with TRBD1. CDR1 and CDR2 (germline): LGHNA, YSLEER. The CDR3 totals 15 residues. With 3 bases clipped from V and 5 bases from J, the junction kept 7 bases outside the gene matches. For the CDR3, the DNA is TGCGCCAGCAGCCACGACAGGGGGGCTAGAACTGAAGCTTTCTTT. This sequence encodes CASSHDRGARTEAFF.

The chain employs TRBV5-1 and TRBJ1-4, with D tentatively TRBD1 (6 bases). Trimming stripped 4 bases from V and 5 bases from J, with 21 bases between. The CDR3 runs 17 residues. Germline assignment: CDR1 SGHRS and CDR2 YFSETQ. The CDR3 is CASSNVPQGQGNEKLFF. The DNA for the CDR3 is TGCGCCAGCAGCAACGTTCCCCAGGGTCAGGGGAATGAAAAACTGTTTTTT.

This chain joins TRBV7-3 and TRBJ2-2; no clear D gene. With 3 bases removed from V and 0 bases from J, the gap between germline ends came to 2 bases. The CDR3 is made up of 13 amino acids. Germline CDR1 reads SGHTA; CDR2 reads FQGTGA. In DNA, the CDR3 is TGTGCCAGCAGCTTCTCGAACACCGGGGAGCTGTTTTTT. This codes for CASSFSNTGELFF.

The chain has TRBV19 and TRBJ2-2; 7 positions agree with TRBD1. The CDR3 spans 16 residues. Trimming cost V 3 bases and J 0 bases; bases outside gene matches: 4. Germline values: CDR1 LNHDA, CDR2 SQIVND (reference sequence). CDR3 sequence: CASSIIGGTNTGELFF. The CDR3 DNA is TGTGCCAGTAGTATTATAGGGGGCACGAACACCGGGGAGCTGTTTTTT.

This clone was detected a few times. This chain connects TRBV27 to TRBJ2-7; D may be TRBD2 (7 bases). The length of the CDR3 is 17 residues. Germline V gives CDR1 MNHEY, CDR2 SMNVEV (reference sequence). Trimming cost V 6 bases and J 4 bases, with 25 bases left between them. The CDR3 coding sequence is TGTGCCAGCAGACCAGCTCCCCACAGGGAGGGACCTTACGAGCAGTACTTC. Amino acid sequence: CASRPAPHREGPYEQYF.

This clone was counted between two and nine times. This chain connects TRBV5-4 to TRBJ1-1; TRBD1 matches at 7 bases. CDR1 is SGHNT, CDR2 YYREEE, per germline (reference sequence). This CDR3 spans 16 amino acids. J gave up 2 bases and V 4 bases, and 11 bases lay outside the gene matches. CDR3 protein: CASSPTTRGINTEAFF. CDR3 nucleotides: TGTGCCAGCAGCCCGACAACCAGGGGGATCAACACTGAAGCTTTCTTT. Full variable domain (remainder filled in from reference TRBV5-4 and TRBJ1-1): ETGVTQSPTHLIKTRGQQVTLRCSSQSGHNTVSWYQQALGQGPQFIFQYYREEENGRGNFPPRFSGLQFPNYSSELNVNALELDDSALYLCASSPTTRGINTEAFFGQGTRLTVV.

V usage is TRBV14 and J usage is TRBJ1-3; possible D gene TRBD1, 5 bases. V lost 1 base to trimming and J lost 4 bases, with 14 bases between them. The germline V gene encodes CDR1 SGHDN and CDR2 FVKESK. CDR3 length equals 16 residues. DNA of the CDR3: TGTGCCAGCAGCCAAGGGCAGGGCCAGTTCGGAAACACCATATATTTT. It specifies CASSQGQGQFGNTIYF.

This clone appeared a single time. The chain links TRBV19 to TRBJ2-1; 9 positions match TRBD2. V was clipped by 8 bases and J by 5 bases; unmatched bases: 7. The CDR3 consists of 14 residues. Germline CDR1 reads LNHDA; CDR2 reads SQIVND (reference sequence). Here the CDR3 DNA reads TGTGCCAGTCGACCGGGACTAGCACACAATGAGCAGTTCTTC. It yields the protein CASRPGLAHNEQFF.